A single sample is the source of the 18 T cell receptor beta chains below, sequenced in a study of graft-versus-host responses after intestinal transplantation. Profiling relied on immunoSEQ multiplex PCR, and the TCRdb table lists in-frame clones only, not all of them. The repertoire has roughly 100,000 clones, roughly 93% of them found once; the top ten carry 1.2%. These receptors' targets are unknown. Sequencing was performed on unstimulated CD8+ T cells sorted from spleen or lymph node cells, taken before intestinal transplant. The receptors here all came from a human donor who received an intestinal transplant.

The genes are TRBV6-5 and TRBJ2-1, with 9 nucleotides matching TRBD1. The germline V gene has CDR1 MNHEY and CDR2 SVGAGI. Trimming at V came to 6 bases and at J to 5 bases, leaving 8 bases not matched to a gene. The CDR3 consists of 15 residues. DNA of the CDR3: TGTGCCAGCAGCCCGGGACAGGGTATGCACAATGAGCAGTTCTTC. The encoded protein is CASSPGQGMHNEQFF.

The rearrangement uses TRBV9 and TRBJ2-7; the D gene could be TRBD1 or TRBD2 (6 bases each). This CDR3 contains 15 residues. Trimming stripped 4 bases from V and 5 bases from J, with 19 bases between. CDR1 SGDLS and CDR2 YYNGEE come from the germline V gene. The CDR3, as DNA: TGTGCCAGCAGCAGGGACGGGGGCCCCCCGGACGAGCAGTACTTC. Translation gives CASSRDGGPPDEQYF. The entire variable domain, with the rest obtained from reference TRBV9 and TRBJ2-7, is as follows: DSGVTQTPKHLITATGQRVTLRCSPRSGDLSVYWYQQSLDQGLQFLIQYYNGEERAKGNILERFSAQQFPDLHSELNLSSLELGDSALYFCASSRDGGPPDEQYFGPGTRLTVT.

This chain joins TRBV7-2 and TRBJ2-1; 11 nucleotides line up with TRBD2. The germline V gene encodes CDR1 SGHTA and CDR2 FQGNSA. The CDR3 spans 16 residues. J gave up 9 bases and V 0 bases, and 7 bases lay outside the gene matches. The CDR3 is CASSLALLAGGGEQFF. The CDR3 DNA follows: TGTGCCAGCAGCTTAGCGCTCCTAGCGGGGGGCGGTGAGCAGTTCTTC.

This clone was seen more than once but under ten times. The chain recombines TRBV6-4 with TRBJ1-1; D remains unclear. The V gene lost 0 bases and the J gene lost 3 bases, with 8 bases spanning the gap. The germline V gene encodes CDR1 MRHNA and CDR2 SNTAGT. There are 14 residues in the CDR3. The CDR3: CASSDSWEDTEAFF. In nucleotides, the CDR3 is TGTGCCAGCAGTGACTCGTGGGAGGACACTGAAGCTTTCTTT.

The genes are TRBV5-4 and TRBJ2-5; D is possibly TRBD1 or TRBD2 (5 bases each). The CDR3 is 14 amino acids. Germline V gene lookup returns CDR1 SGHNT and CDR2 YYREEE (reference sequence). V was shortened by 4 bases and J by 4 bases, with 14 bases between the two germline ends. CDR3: CASSIRDGLETQYF. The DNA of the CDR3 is TGTGCCAGCAGCATCCGGGACGGCCTAGAGACCCAGTACTTC.

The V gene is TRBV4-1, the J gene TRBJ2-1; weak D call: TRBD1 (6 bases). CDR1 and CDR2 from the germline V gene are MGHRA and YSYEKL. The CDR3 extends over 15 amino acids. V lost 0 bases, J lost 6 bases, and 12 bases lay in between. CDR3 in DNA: TGCGCCAGCAGCCAAGATGGTCAGGGGAGCAATGAGCAGTTCTTC. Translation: CASSQDGQGSNEQFF.

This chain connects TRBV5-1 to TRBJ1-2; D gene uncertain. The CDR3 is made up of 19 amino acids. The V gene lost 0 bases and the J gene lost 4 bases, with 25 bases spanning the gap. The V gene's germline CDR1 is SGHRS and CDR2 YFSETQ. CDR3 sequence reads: CASSLVVGAPNEHIYGYTF. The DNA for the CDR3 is TGCGCCAGCAGCTTGGTGGTGGGAGCCCCCAACGAACATATCTATGGCTACACCTTC. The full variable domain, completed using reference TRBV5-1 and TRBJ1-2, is KAGVTQTPRYLIKTRGQQVTLSCSPISGHRSVSWYQQTPGQGLQFLFEYFSETQRNKGNFPGRFSGRQFSNSRSEMNVSTLELGDSALYLCASSLVVGAPNEHIYGYTFGSGTRLTVV.

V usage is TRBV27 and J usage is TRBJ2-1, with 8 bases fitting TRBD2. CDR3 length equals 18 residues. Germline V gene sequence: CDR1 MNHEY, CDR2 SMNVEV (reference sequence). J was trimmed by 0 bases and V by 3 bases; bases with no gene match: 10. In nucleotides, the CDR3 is TGTGCCAGCAGTTTTGTCGGTAGCGGGATCAGCTCCTACAATGAGCAGTTCTTC. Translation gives CASSFVGSGISSYNEQFF.

CDR3 nucleotide sequence: TGTGCCAGCAGCGTGGGGACAGCTACCTACGAGCAGTACTTC. Translation gives CASSVGTATYEQYF. The chain combines TRBV9 with TRBJ2-7; 7 nucleotides line up with TRBD1. Per germline, CDR1 SGDLS and CDR2 YYNGEE. The CDR3 has 14 residues. With 2 bases clipped from V and 2 bases from J, the junction kept 4 bases outside the gene matches.

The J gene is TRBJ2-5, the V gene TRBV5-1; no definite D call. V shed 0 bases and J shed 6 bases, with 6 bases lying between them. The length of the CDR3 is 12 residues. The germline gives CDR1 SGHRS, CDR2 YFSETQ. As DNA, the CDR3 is TGCGCCAGCAGCTTGGCCGGAAAGACCCAGTACTTC. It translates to CASSLAGKTQYF. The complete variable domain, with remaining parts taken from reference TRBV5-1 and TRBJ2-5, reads KAGVTQTPRYLIKTRGQQVTLSCSPISGHRSVSWYQQTPGQGLQFLFEYFSETQRNKGNFPGRFSGRQFSNSRSEMNVSTLELGDSALYLCASSLAGKTQYFGPGTRLLVL.

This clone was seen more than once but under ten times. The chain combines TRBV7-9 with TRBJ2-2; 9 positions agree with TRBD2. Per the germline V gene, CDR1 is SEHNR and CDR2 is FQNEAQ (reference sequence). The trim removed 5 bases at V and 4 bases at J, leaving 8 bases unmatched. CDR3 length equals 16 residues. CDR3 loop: CASSRERGAPTGELFF. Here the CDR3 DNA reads TGTGCCAGCAGCCGCGAGCGGGGGGCCCCCACCGGGGAGCTGTTTTTT.

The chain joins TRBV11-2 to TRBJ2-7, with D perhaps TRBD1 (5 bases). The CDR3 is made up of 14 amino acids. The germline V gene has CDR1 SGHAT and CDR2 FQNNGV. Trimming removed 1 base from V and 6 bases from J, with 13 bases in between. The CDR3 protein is CASSLAAGNFEQYF. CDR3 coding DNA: TGTGCCAGCAGCTTAGCGGCAGGGAATTTCGAGCAGTACTTC.

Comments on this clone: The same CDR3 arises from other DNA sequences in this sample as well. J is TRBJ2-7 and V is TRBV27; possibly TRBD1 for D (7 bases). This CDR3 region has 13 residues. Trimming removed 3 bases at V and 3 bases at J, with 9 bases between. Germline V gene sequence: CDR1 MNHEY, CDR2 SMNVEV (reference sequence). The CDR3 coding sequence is TGTGCCAGCAGTTTGCAGGGGGGCTACGAGCAGTACTTC. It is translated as CASSLQGGYEQYF.

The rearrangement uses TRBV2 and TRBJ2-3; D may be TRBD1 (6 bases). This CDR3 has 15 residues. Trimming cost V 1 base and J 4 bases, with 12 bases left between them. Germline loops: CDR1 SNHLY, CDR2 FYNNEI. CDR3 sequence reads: CASSEVYRAADTQYF. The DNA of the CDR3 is TGTGCCAGCAGTGAAGTCTACAGGGCTGCAGATACGCAGTATTTT.

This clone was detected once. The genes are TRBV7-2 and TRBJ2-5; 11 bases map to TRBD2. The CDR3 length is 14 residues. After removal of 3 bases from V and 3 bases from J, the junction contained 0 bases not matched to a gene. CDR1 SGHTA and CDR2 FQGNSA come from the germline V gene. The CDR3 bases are TGTGCCAGCAGCTTTAGCGGGGGGGAAGAGACCCAGTACTTC. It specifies CASSFSGGEETQYF.

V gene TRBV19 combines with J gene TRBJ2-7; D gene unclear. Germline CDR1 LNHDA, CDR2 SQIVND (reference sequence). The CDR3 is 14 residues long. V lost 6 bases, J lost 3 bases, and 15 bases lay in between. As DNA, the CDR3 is TGTGCCAGTAGCCTCCCCGGCAAGAACTACGAGCAGTACTTC. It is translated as CASSLPGKNYEQYF.

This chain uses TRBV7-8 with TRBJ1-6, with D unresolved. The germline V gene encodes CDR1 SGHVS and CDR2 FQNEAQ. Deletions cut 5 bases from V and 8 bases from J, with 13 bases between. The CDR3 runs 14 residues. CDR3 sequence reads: CASSPEGGYSPLHF. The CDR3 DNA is TGTGCCAGCAGCCCAGAGGGAGGGTATTCACCCCTCCACTTT. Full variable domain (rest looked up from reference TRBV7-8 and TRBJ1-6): GAGVSQSPRYKVAKRGQDVALRCDPISGHVSLFWYQQALGQGPEFLTYFQNEAQLDKSGLPSDRFFAERPEGSVSTLKIQRTQQEDSAVYLCASSPEGGYSPLHFGNGTRLTVT.

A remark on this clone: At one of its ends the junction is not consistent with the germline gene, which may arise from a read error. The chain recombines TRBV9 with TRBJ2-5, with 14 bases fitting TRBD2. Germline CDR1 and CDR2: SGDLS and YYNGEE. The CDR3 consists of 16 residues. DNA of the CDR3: TGTGCCAGCAGCTCCCGACTAGCGGGGGGGCAAGGGACCCAGTACTTC. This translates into CASSSRLAGGQGTQYF.